Below are 26 T cell receptor beta chains sequenced from a single sample in a study of beta chain features in type 1 diabetes. Expressed TCRB transcripts were sequenced because the isolated RNA had all been reverse transcribed beforehand. Profiled with immunoSEQ multiplex PCR; TCRdb holds only in-frame clones, not every one. The sample yields tens of thousands of clones, roughly 50% seen once. The sequenced sample was stem cell memory CD4+ T cells from blood. The receptor source for this set is a woman in her 30s in good health.

This clone was found once. The chain combines TRBV18 with TRBJ1-2, with TRBD1 matching over 7 bases. Losses at the gene ends were 0 bases for V and 7 bases for J; bases not matched to a gene: 11. This CDR3 is 16 amino acids long. The germline CDR1 and CDR2 sequences are KGHSH and LQKENI. CDR3: CASSPPEGTGVIGYTF. In nucleotides, the CDR3 is TGTGCCAGCTCACCACCAGAGGGAACAGGGGTAATTGGCTACACCTTC.

CDR3 DNA: TGTGCCTGGGGACAGTCCTACGAGCAGTACTTC. Translation: CAWGQSYEQYF. The chain uses TRBV30 and TRBJ2-7; a weak D match, TRBD1 (6 bases). Germline CDR1 is GTSNPN and CDR2 is SVGIG (reference sequence). Deletions cut 5 bases from V and 1 base from J, with 6 bases between. This CDR3 has 11 amino acids.

The genes are TRBV19 and TRBJ2-7; the match to TRBD2 covers 9 bases. This CDR3 has 15 residues. V lost 5 bases and J lost 4; bases outside the gene matches: 9. Germline V gene sequence: CDR1 LNHDA, CDR2 SQIVND (reference sequence). In nucleotides, the CDR3 is TGTGCCAGTAGTCTGCGGGAGGGACGCATTTACGAGCAGTACTTC. Its translation is CASSLREGRIYEQYF.

The CDR3 is CASSIQGSYNEQFF. The DNA of the CDR3 is TGTGCCAGTAGCATACAGGGGTCCTACAATGAGCAGTTCTTC. This chain links TRBV19 with TRBJ2-1, with TRBD1 matching 7 bases. CDR3 length: 14 residues. Losses at the gene ends were 6 bases for V and 1 base for J; bases not matched to a gene: 3. From germline, CDR1 is LNHDA and CDR2 SQIVND (reference sequence).

This chain links TRBV7-2 with TRBJ2-2, with 8 bases identical to TRBD1. This CDR3 has 16 amino acids. Germline V gene data show CDR1 as SGHTA and CDR2 as FQGNSA. J gave up 2 bases and V 0 bases, and 2 bases lay outside the gene matches. CDR3 bases: TGTGCCAGCAGCTTAGCTGACAGGGGTAACACCGGGGAGCTGTTTTTT. Protein: CASSLADRGNTGELFF.

The gene calls are TRBV2 and TRBJ2-7; D unresolved. The CDR3 spans 11 residues. Germline V gene sequence: CDR1 SNHLY, CDR2 FYNNEI. With 3 bases removed from V and 2 bases from J, the gap between germline ends came to 2 bases. CDR3 amino acids: CASSDTYEQYF. The DNA for the CDR3 is TGTGCCAGCAGTGACACCTACGAGCAGTACTTC.

The genes are TRBV18 and TRBJ2-1, with D maybe TRBD1 (5 bases). CDR3 length equals 13 residues. Germline CDR1 reads KGHSH; CDR2 reads LQKENI. V shed 3 bases and J shed 5 bases, with 8 bases lying between them. This CDR3 is CASSPRQNNEQFF. CDR3 nucleotide sequence: TGTGCCAGCTCACCTAGACAGAACAATGAGCAGTTCTTC.

V usage is TRBV28 and J usage is TRBJ2-1; weak D call: TRBD1 (5 bases). Germline values: CDR1 MDHEN, CDR2 SYDVKM. The V end lost 7 bases, the J end lost 6 bases, and 10 bases lay between the germline ends. The CDR3 is made up of 12 amino acids. Here the CDR3 reads CASNPQGNEQFF. The CDR3 DNA follows: TGTGCCAGCAACCCGCAGGGCAATGAGCAGTTCTTC.

The rearrangement joins TRBV18 to TRBJ1-1, with TRBD1 as a possible D gene (5 bases). Deletions cut 3 bases from V and 1 base from J, with 15 bases between. Germline CDR1 KGHSH, CDR2 LQKENI. This CDR3 spans 16 amino acids. DNA for the CDR3: TGTGCCAGCTCACCGATAGGGCCGACAGCGAACACTGAAGCTTTCTTT. Its translation: CASSPIGPTANTEAFF.

The gene calls are TRBV7-9 and TRBJ1-3; the D gene is possibly TRBD1 (5 bases). Per the germline V gene, CDR1 is SEHNR and CDR2 is FQNEAQ (reference sequence). The CDR3 spans 16 residues. Trimming took 2 bases from V and 2 from J, leaving 13 bases between them. CDR3 bases: TGTGCCAGCAGCTTAAGATCAGGGTCCCCTGGAAACACCATATATTTT. It is translated as CASSLRSGSPGNTIYF.

The rearrangement joins TRBV7-6 to TRBJ2-1, with 10 bases fitting TRBD2. This CDR3 comprises 15 residues. V shed 6 bases, J shed 5 bases, and the junction held 7 bases outside the gene matches. The germline V gene encodes CDR1 SGHVS and CDR2 FNYEAQ. For the CDR3, the DNA is TGTGCCAGCAGTCCATCTAGCGGGAGTCACAATGAGCAGTTCTTC. It yields the protein CASSPSSGSHNEQFF.

This chain joins TRBV18 and TRBJ1-2; 7 nucleotides agree with TRBD1. The J segment lost 7 bases and the V segment lost 3 bases, leaving 8 bases of the junction unmatched. This CDR3 is 14 amino acids long. Germline V gene lookup returns CDR1 KGHSH and CDR2 LQKENI. The DNA for the CDR3 is TGTGCCAGCTCACCGCCTGAGGGGGCGGGTGGCTACACCTTC. Its translation: CASSPPEGAGGYTF.

The V and J genes are TRBV7-3 and TRBJ1-2; a possible D gene is TRBD1 (6 bases). Trimming cost V 8 bases and J 4 bases, with 20 bases left between them. Germline lookup yields CDR1 SGHTA and CDR2 FQGTGA. The CDR3 is 15 residues long. CDR3 sequence: CASSPGGADGYGYTF. CDR3 sequence (DNA): TGTGCCAGCTCCCCCGGGGGGGCAGATGGCTATGGCTACACCTTC.

The chain uses TRBV6-6 and TRBJ1-4, with D possibly TRBD1 on 5 matching bases. This CDR3 region has 16 residues. Trimming pared 6 bases from V and 0 bases from J, leaving 14 bases between. The germline V gene has CDR1 MNHNY and CDR2 SVGAGI (reference sequence). CDR3 region: CASSRQSFATNEKLFF. CDR3 bases: TGTGCCAGCAGCCGACAGAGCTTTGCAACTAATGAAAAACTGTTTTTT.

The J gene is TRBJ2-7, the V gene TRBV18; the D is unclear. V was trimmed by 4 bases and J by 2 bases, leaving 12 bases between them. The CDR3 loop spans 14 amino acids. Per germline, CDR1 KGHSH and CDR2 LQKENI. The CDR3 DNA reads TGTGCCAGCTCACTTTCCCCAGGCCCCTACGAGCAGTACTTC. Translated, it gives CASSLSPGPYEQYF. The whole variable domain, filled in from reference TRBV18 and TRBJ2-7, reads NAGVMQNPRHLVRRRGQEARLRCSPMKGHSHVYWYRQLPEEGLKFMVYLQKENIIDESGMPKERFSAEFPKEGPSILRIQQVVRGDSAAYFCASSLSPGPYEQYFGPGTRLTVT.

The chain links TRBV6-5 to TRBJ1-4; a possible D gene is TRBD1 (5 bases). V was pared by 4 bases and J by 8 bases, with 14 bases between. Germline-derived CDR1 and CDR2 are MNHEY and SVGAGI. The CDR3 loop spans 14 amino acids. The CDR3, as DNA: TGTGCCAGCAGTTCCAGGGTGTTTGGCGAAAAACTGTTTTTT. Its translation is CASSSRVFGEKLFF.

V is TRBV12-5 and J is TRBJ2-6, with 9 positions matching TRBD2. Germline CDR1 LGHNT, CDR2 FRNRAP. This CDR3 has 16 residues. The trim removed 7 bases at V and 4 bases at J, leaving 8 bases unmatched. CDR3 sequence reads: CASASAGGEGANVLTF. In DNA form, the CDR3 reads TGTGCTAGTGCCTCAGCGGGGGGCGAGGGGGCCAACGTCCTGACTTTC.

This clone was observed a handful of times. DNA for the CDR3: TGTGCCAGCAGTGAATCCCGTCCGGGGTATACTGAAGCTTTCTTT. It is translated as CASSESRPGYTEAFF. The V and J genes are TRBV25-1 and TRBJ1-1; D is unclear. CDR3 length: 15 amino acids. Deletions cut 1 base from V and 5 bases from J, with 14 bases between. Germline V lookup: CDR1 MGHDK, CDR2 SYGVNS.

V is TRBV18 and J is TRBJ1-5; 8 bases agree with TRBD1. This CDR3 comprises 15 residues. V lost 4 bases and J lost 0; bases outside the gene matches: 2. CDR1 is KGHSH and CDR2 is LQKENI in the germline V gene. The CDR3 reads CASSQDRVSNQPQHF. In nucleotides, the CDR3 is TGTGCCAGCTCACAGGACAGGGTTAGCAATCAGCCCCAGCATTTT.

The CDR3 bases are TGTGCCAGCAGTTTACGCAGGGGCCATGGCTACACCTTC. Translating gives CASSLRRGHGYTF. This chain links TRBV28 with TRBJ1-2; D is perhaps TRBD1 (6 bases). V was trimmed by 2 bases and J by 6 bases, leaving 10 bases between them. From germline, CDR1 is MDHEN and CDR2 SYDVKM. CDR3 length equals 13 residues.

This clone was counted only a few times. V gene TRBV6-6 combines with J gene TRBJ2-5; no clear D gene. CDR3 length equals 11 residues. Germline-derived CDR1 and CDR2 are MNHNY and SVGAGI (reference sequence). Trimming shortened V by 5 bases and J by 2 bases, and 3 bases separated the two germline ends. CDR3 nucleotide sequence: TGTGCCAGCAGTCCACAAGAGACCCAGTACTTC. It specifies CASSPQETQYF.

The chain carries TRBV19 and TRBJ1-4, with a tentative D call TRBD1 (6 bases). Deletions cut 7 bases from V and 8 bases from J, with 14 bases between. Germline lookup yields CDR1 LNHDA and CDR2 SQIVND (reference sequence). CDR3 size: 13 residues. The CDR3 bases are TGTGCCAGTACCGACAGGTGGAACGAAAAACTGTTTTTT. It yields the protein CASTDRWNEKLFF.

The chain is built from TRBV18 and TRBJ2-5, with D unresolved. With 2 bases removed from V and 2 bases from J, the gap between germline ends came to 12 bases. Per germline, CDR1 KGHSH and CDR2 LQKENI. CDR3 length: 15 residues. Here the CDR3 reads CASSPKDRSQETQYF. For the CDR3, the DNA is TGTGCCAGCTCACCAAAGGATAGGAGTCAAGAGACCCAGTACTTC.

This sequence joins TRBV18 and TRBJ1-1, with a possible D match to TRBD1 (5 bases). V dropped 4 bases and J dropped 1 base, with 10 bases sitting between them. Looked up from germline, CDR1 is KGHSH and CDR2 is LQKENI. CDR3 length equals 14 residues. DNA of the CDR3: TGTGCCAGCTCACGCGGGACCGAGAACACTGAAGCTTTCTTT. This sequence encodes CASSRGTENTEAFF.

The CDR3 sequence is CASSERGVNYGYTF. In nucleotides, the CDR3 is TGTGCCAGCAGTGAGCGGGGAGTGAACTATGGCTACACCTTC. The rearrangement uses TRBV2 and TRBJ1-2; D unclear. CDR1 and CDR2 (germline): SNHLY, FYNNEI. This CDR3 is built from 14 residues. The germline V and J ends were trimmed by 3 bases and 2 bases, with 10 bases remaining between them.

The chain carries TRBV6-6 and TRBJ2-2, with TRBD2 matching 8 bases. The CDR3 sequence is 16 residues long. The junction had 12 bases not matched to a gene; V was cut back by 5 bases and J by 7 bases. CDR1 and CDR2 from the germline V gene are MNHNY and SVGAGI (reference sequence). CDR3 DNA: TGTGCCAGCAGTCCCTGGGGCGGGGGGAGGATCGGGGAGCTGTTTTTT. It codes for CASSPWGGGRIGELFF.